The TCR beta chain under discussion was sequenced for a study of response to subunit inactivated influenza vaccine. The CDR3 is made up of 15 amino acids. Germline V CDR1 and CDR2: LNHDA, SQIVND (reference sequence). Trimming cost V 4 bases and J 1 base, with 14 bases left between them. One entry per CDR3 protein results from TCRdb running MiXCR on the RT-PCR reads. The sample comprises over 750,000 distinct CDR3 sequences, over 20% of which are singletons, and about 9.4% rests with the top ten. The sample consisted of PBMCs from blood, taken 5 days after vaccination. The chain carries TRBV19 and TRBJ2-7; D is perhaps TRBD1 (6 bases). This sequence originates from a man over 45 who received an inactivated influenza vaccine. The CDR3 sequence is CASSTLEGGSYEQYF. CDR3 coding DNA: TGTGCCAGTAGTACCCTGGAAGGGGGTTCCTACGAGCAGTACTTC.